This T cell receptor (beta chain) was found in a study of blood T cell repertoires in COVID-19. Study in general: Donors in the United States, Italy and Spain gave samples during acute or convalescent COVID-19. T cells, B-cell-depleted T cells, or PBMCs provided the cDNA or gDNA that served as material.

Original processing methods: Reference gene primer amplification gave estimated nucleated cell counts. Assay: immunoSEQ multiplex PCR; the TCRdb copy retains only in-frame clones and omits some. For V, J and clone size, that table is used; D and trimming come from the DNA. This repertoire shows some 95,000 clones, under 85% found once; its top ten account for approximately 25%. This CDR3 spans 20 amino acids. Trimming took 5 bases from V and 1 from J, leaving 27 bases between them. Looked up from germline, CDR1 is SGHTA and CDR2 is FQGTGA. The sequencing sample was made of peripheral blood. V is TRBV7-3 and J is TRBJ2-4; D is perhaps TRBD1 (7 bases). This clonotype was obtained from a man in his 70s with acute or convalescent COVID-19. This CDR3 is CASSLKGGGTASSAKNIQYF. Written as DNA, the CDR3 is TGTGCCAGCAGCCTTAAGGGGGGTGGGACAGCCTCGTCCGCCAAAAACATTCAGTACTTC.